This TCR beta chain derives from a study of cytomegalovirus exposure and HLA in healthy donors. Note on this clone: Its specificity is not known.

Germline CDR1 reads LNHDA; CDR2 reads SQIVND (reference sequence). The CDR3 has 18 residues. Unmatched junction bases numbered 16, after V lost 4 bases and J lost 7 bases. Libraries were prepared by immunoSEQ multiplex PCR; TCRdb keeps only in-frame clonotypes and omits some of them. The table includes some 170,000 clones, around 96% detected once. Study outcomes and limitations: The authors listed 150 to 200 TCR beta chains as cytomegalovirus-associated. Most TCRs appeared rarely, but some public TCRs recurred in many donors.

This rearrangement joins TRBV19 to TRBJ1-6; 7 bases align to TRBD1. This sequence originates from a woman between 18 and 29 years old in good health and CMV-seronegative. The sequencing sample was made of PBMCs. The CDR3 bases are TGTGCCAGTAGTACTACACCCAACAGACAGGGCTACAATTCACCCCTCCACTTT. Translated, it gives CASSTTPNRQGYNSPLHF.